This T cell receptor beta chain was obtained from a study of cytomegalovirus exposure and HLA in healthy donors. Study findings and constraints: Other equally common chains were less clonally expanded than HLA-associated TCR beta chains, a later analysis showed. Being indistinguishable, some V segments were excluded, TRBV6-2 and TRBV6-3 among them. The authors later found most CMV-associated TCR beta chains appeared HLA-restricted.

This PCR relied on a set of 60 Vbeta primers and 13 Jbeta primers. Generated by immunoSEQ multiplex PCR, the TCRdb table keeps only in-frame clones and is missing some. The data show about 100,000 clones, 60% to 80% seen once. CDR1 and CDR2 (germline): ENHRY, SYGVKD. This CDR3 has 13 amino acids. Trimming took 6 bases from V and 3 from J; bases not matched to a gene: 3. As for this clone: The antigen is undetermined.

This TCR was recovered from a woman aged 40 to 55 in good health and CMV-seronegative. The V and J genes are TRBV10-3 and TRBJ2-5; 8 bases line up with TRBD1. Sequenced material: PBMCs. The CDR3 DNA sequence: TGTGCCATCAGCGGGACAGGAAAAGAGACCCAGTACTTC. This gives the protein CAISGTGKETQYF.